This T cell receptor (beta chain) was documented in a study of OX40 agonist ivuxolimab in advanced cancers. In the study overall: Patients in dose escalation had liver, melanoma, kidney or head and neck cancers. At 82.7% male, the cohort had a mean age of around 56 years, ranging from roughly 20 to 79. Study results and caveats: There were also nonresponders showing low normalized T-cell clonal expansion.

Generated by immunoSEQ multiplex PCR, the TCRdb table keeps only in-frame clones and is missing some. The table has some 65,000 clones, approximately 90% seen once. The CDR3 consists of 15 residues. Germline loops: CDR1 SGHDT, CDR2 YYEEEE. V lost 4 bases, J lost 9 bases, and 12 bases stayed unmatched. To note about this clone: Its antigen is unidentified.

The specimen comprised CD4+ or CD8+ T cells sorted from blood, sampled in a trial of the OX40 agonist ivuxolimab. This receptor was taken from an adult with an advanced solid tumor such as melanoma, head and neck, liver or kidney cancer. The chain links TRBV5-6 to TRBJ2-5; 10 bases map to TRBD1. CDR3 protein: CASSLGTGVPRAQYF. CDR3 sequence (DNA): TGTGCCAGCAGCCTCGGGACAGGGGTTCCGAGGGCCCAGTACTTC.